This TCR beta chain originates from a study of vaccination and CD4 T cells after COVID-19. The study sequenced cultured CD4+ T cell DNA using the Oncomine TCR Beta short-read assay. One entry per CDR3 protein, called by TCRdb with MiXCR from the PCR reads. The sample includes fewer than 13,000 distinct CDR3 sequences, around a third seen only once; the top ten take 8% to 9%. Concerning this clonotype: Its target is not known.

From germline, CDR1 is LNHNV and CDR2 YYDKDF (reference sequence). This CDR3 is 14 amino acids long. Trimming took off 1 base at V and 12 bases at J, with 15 bases between the two ends. Regarding treatment: roughly 10-day PBMC culture with coronavirus spike peptide pools or control peptides (ViraFEST assay). The sample was CD4+ T cells from blood, cultured in vitro. The V and J genes are TRBV15 and TRBJ1-4; D possibly corresponds to TRBD1 (5 bases). This receptor was obtained from a human donor who had recovered from COVID-19. CDR3 protein: CATSRGRAVEELFF. The CDR3 nucleotides read TGTGCCACCAGCAGAGGCAGGGCCGTCGAGGAACTGTTTTTT.